This entry lists 26 T cell receptor beta chains sequenced from one sample in a study of T-cell reconstitution after alpha-beta-depleted transplantation in children. The authors prepared the TCRbeta library with unique molecular identifiers. One entry per CDR3 protein results from TCRdb running MiXCR on the PCR reads. The sample includes more than 150,000 distinct CDR3 sequences, about 6.3% of them seen just once. The sequencing used PBMCs from the stem cell graft donor, collected from the stem cell graft. These receptors came from a human donor who donated a stem cell graft to a child with Wiskott-Aldrich syndrome.

The V call is TRBV2, the J call TRBJ2-2; the D gene is possibly TRBD2 (5 bases). The CDR3 covers 14 residues. Germline CDR1 SNHLY, CDR2 FYNNEI. Trimming shortened V by 7 bases and J by 4 bases, and 13 bases separated the two germline ends. This chain's CDR3 is CASIEGESTGELFF. The DNA for the CDR3 is TGTGCCAGCATCGAGGGAGAATCCACCGGGGAGCTGTTTTTT.

This clonotype was recorded many times. V is TRBV30 and J is TRBJ2-7; D gene ambiguous. This CDR3 is built from 12 residues. The V gene's germline CDR1 is GTSNPN and CDR2 SVGIG (reference sequence). With 0 bases removed from V and 3 bases from J, the gap between germline ends came to 6 bases. The CDR3 sequence is CAWSVQGYEQYF. The CDR3 DNA reads as TGTGCCTGGAGTGTACAAGGCTACGAGCAGTACTTC.

This sequence joins TRBV2 and TRBJ2-2, with TRBD2 identical over 12 bases. CDR1 is SNHLY, CDR2 FYNNEI, per germline. The length of the CDR3 is 15 residues. J was trimmed by 7 bases and V by 6 bases; bases with no gene match: 6. The CDR3 loop reads CASSRTSGASGELFF. For the CDR3, the DNA is TGTGCCAGCAGCCGGACTAGCGGGGCCAGCGGGGAGCTGTTTTTT.

This clonotype was seen at least ten times. The V gene is TRBV21-1, the J gene TRBJ2-7. TRBV21-1 is reported as a pseudogene. The CDR3 extends over 13 amino acids. CDR3 residues: CASSTRPSYEQYF. CDR3 nucleotides: TGTGCCAGCAGCACTAGACCATCCTACGAGCAGTACTTC.

The table lists this clonotype with many counts. The rearrangement joins TRBV6-5 to TRBJ2-7; D is undetermined. From germline, CDR1 is MNHEY and CDR2 SVGAGI. The CDR3 is made up of 18 amino acids. The V and J ends lost 0 bases and 0 bases respectively, with 18 bases between them. The CDR3 sequence is CASSYSILDGKSSYEQYF. Written as DNA, the CDR3 is TGTGCCAGCAGTTACTCGATATTAGACGGAAAAAGCTCCTACGAGCAGTACTTC.

This clonotype has a count of ten or more. This chain uses TRBV30 with TRBJ1-5; D may be TRBD1 (6 bases). The CDR3 spans 16 residues. Germline V gives CDR1 GTSNPN, CDR2 SVGIG (reference sequence). The germline V and J ends were trimmed by 4 bases and 7 bases, with 23 bases remaining between them. This CDR3 is CAWTPGAALIGQPQHF. The DNA of the CDR3 is TGTGCCTGGACCCCAGGGGCGGCCCTGATCGGGCAGCCCCAGCATTTT.

This clonotype was counted ten times or more. The J gene is TRBJ1-3, the V gene TRBV6-5, with a possible D match to TRBD1 (6 bases). The CDR3 totals 16 residues. Germline loops: CDR1 MNHEY, CDR2 SVGAGI. The V gene lost 4 bases and the J gene lost 0 bases, with 13 bases spanning the gap. CDR3 region: CASSFRTDSSGNTIYF. The CDR3 DNA reads as TGTGCCAGCAGTTTTCGGACAGACAGCTCTGGAAACACCATATATTTT.

This clonotype was found many times. The CDR3 sequence: CASSSIPTDTQYF. The CDR3 nucleotides read TGCGCCAGCAGCTCGATACCCACAGATACGCAGTATTTT. The chain uses TRBV5-1 and TRBJ2-3; no clear D gene. The CDR3 contains 13 residues. CDR1 and CDR2 (germline): SGHRS, YFSETQ. V was trimmed by 3 bases and J by 2 bases, leaving 7 bases between them. The complete variable domain, with remaining parts taken from reference TRBV5-1 and TRBJ2-3, reads KAGVTQTPRYLIKTRGQQVTLSCSPISGHRSVSWYQQTPGQGLQFLFEYFSETQRNKGNFPGRFSGRQFSNSRSEMNVSTLELGDSALYLCASSSIPTDTQYFGPGTRLTVL.

This clonotype was observed at least ten times. CDR3 in amino acids: CAISRGKGSNQPQHF. Written as DNA, the CDR3 is TGTGCCATCAGTAGGGGGAAGGGAAGCAATCAGCCCCAGCATTTT. The chain links TRBV10-3 to TRBJ1-5; weak D call: TRBD1 (6 bases). The CDR3 consists of 15 residues. Germline CDR1 and CDR2: ENHRY and SYGVKD. With 5 bases removed from V and 1 base from J, the gap between germline ends came to 12 bases.

This clonotype came up many times. The V and J genes are TRBV12-3 or TRBV12-4 and TRBJ1-1; D perhaps matches TRBD1 (6 bases). V lost 6 bases and J lost 3, with 14 bases in between. CDR3 length equals 14 residues. The CDR3 here is CASRWGAADTEAFF. CDR3 DNA sequence: TGTGCCAGCAGGTGGGGGGCGGCGGACACTGAAGCTTTCTTT.

This clonotype has a count of ten or more. CDR3 sequence (DNA): TGTGCCACCAGTGATACTTCAAGGAGCGCCGAGACCCAGTACTTC. Translation gives CATSDTSRSAETQYF. The chain recombines TRBV24-1 with TRBJ2-5; no firm D call. The length of the CDR3 is 15 residues. Trimming cost V 3 bases and J 5 bases, with 15 bases left between them. Germline values: CDR1 KGHDR, CDR2 SFDVKD.

The sample holds a few counts of this clonotype. The chain has TRBV5-1 and TRBJ1-1; 7 bases agree with TRBD1. Germline V gene data show CDR1 as SGHRS and CDR2 as YFSETQ. The trim removed 6 bases at V and 3 bases at J, leaving 11 bases unmatched. This CDR3 has 15 amino acids. This chain's CDR3 is CASKGRQGSDTEAFF. As DNA, the CDR3 is TGCGCCAGCAAGGGAAGACAGGGAAGTGACACTGAAGCTTTCTTT.

V and J are TRBV18 and TRBJ1-4; 7 nucleotides match TRBD1. The germline gives CDR1 KGHSH, CDR2 LQKENI. J lost 3 bases, V lost 6 bases, and 4 bases had no gene match. This CDR3 has 14 residues. CDR3: CASSPGQPNEKLFF. CDR3 DNA: TGTGCCAGCTCCCCGGGACAGCCTAATGAAAAACTGTTTTTT.

This clonotype was seen many times. The V gene is TRBV12-3 or TRBV12-4, the J gene TRBJ2-5; D call uncertain. Between the trimmed V and J ends, which lost 4 bases and 5 bases, there was a span of 20 bases. The CDR3 is made up of 16 amino acids. The CDR3 protein is CASSSADTHLGETQYF. For the CDR3, the DNA is TGTGCCAGCAGTTCGGCAGATACCCACTTGGGGGAGACCCAGTACTTC.

The sample holds many counts of this clonotype. The chain links TRBV5-8 to TRBJ2-5, with D uncertain. The germline V gene encodes CDR1 SGHTS and CDR2 YDEGEE. This CDR3 has 13 residues. V lost 0 bases and J lost 4, with 7 bases in between. The CDR3 DNA reads as TGTGCCAGCAGCTTGGGGGGAACAGAGACCCAGTACTTC. Translated, it gives CASSLGGTETQYF.

CDR3: CATSDLWGAGAQETQYF. CDR3 DNA sequence: TGTGCCACCAGTGATTTGTGGGGGGCGGGCGCACAAGAGACCCAGTACTTC. The rearrangement uses TRBV24-1 and TRBJ2-5; D is perhaps TRBD1 or TRBD2 (6 bases each). The germline CDR1 and CDR2 sequences are KGHDR and SFDVKD. This CDR3 spans 17 amino acids. V shed 0 bases and J shed 2 bases, with 15 bases lying between them.

The chain links TRBV18 to TRBJ2-2; 7 bases line up with TRBD2. The CDR3 totals 16 residues. V gave up 6 bases and J gave up 5 bases; unmatched junction bases: 12. In germline, CDR1 is KGHSH, CDR2 LQKENI. CDR3 bases: TGTGCCAGCTCCCGGACTAAGCGGGAATGGACCGGGGAGCTGTTTTTT. It encodes CASSRTKREWTGELFF. Looking up the rest from reference TRBV18 and TRBJ2-2 gives the full variable domain: NAGVMQNPRHLVRRRGQEARLRCSPMKGHSHVYWYRQLPEEGLKFMVYLQKENIIDESGMPKERFSAEFPKEGPSILRIQQVVRGDSAAYFCASSRTKREWTGELFFGEGSRLTVL.

In its sample, this clonotype was seen many times. The chain carries TRBV6-1 and TRBJ1-6; tentatively, D is TRBD1 (5 bases). This CDR3 is 18 amino acids long. Looked up from germline, CDR1 is MNHNS and CDR2 is SASEGT. Trimming left V 2 bases short and J 4 bases short, with 18 bases between. CDR3 amino acids: CASSELRKQVLYNSPLHF. DNA for the CDR3: TGTGCCAGCAGTGAACTTCGAAAACAGGTCCTGTATAATTCACCCCTCCACTTT.

This clonotype was found many times. The chain couples TRBV25-1 to TRBJ2-3; 12 positions agree with TRBD2. The CDR3 has 15 amino acids. The germline V gene encodes CDR1 MGHDK and CDR2 SYGVNS. V lost 3 bases, J lost 5 bases, and 3 bases stayed unmatched. The CDR3 protein is CASSEASGRVDTQYF. CDR3 in DNA: TGTGCCAGCAGTGAGGCTAGCGGGAGGGTAGATACGCAGTATTTT.

In regard to this clonotype: Just one base apart from a much larger clone, this may be a read error. The rearrangement uses TRBV29-1 and TRBJ2-1; TRBD1 agrees at 9 bases. The CDR3 loop spans 15 amino acids. Looked up from germline, CDR1 is SQVTM and CDR2 is ANQGSEA. The J segment lost 6 bases and the V segment lost 7 bases, leaving 13 bases of the junction unmatched. CDR3 in amino acids: CSAVWTGVFGNEQFF. CDR3 nucleotide sequence: TGCAGCGCCGTATGGACAGGGGTATTCGGCAATGAGCAGTTCTTC.

There are a few counts of this clonotype. The rearrangement uses TRBV27 and TRBJ2-1; no definite D call. The V end was cut by 5 bases, the J end by 9 bases, with 11 bases between. Germline loops: CDR1 MNHEY, CDR2 SMNVEV (reference sequence). The CDR3 runs to 12 residues. CDR3 region: CASSNEVSEQFF. As DNA, the CDR3 is TGTGCCAGCAGTAACGAGGTCAGTGAGCAGTTCTTC.

Note on this clonotype: An end of the junction differs from the germline gene, which may be a read error. V gene TRBV12-3 or TRBV12-4 combines with J gene TRBJ1-1; D may be TRBD1 (5 bases). This CDR3 contains 12 residues. This CDR3 is CASSLGGTGAFF. The CDR3 DNA reads TGTGCCAGCAGTCTTGGAGGGACTGGAGCTTTCTTT.

This clonotype has at least ten counts. V is TRBV6-1 and J is TRBJ2-5; TRBD2 might be the D (5 bases). CDR1 is MNHNS and CDR2 is SASEGT in the germline V gene. There are 14 residues in the CDR3. V was shortened by 8 bases and J by 1 base, with 14 bases between the two germline ends. In DNA form, the CDR3 reads TGTGCCAGCTATGTGGGAGATCTCCAAGAGACCCAGTACTTC. It codes for CASYVGDLQETQYF.

The sample holds many counts of this clonotype. This chain joins TRBV6-5 and TRBJ2-2; D gene uncertain. Germline V gene data show CDR1 as MNHEY and CDR2 as SVGAGI. Between the trimmed V and J ends, which lost 4 bases and 6 bases, there was a span of 12 bases. The CDR3 contains 14 residues. In DNA form, the CDR3 reads TGTGCCAGCAGTTCAATTGCGGTAGCCGGGGAGCTGTTTTTT. This codes for CASSSIAVAGELFF.

This clonotype was seen repeatedly, ten times or more. This chain uses TRBV12-3 or TRBV12-4 with TRBJ1-1, with 7 nucleotides matching TRBD1. V shed 10 bases and J 0 bases; nucleotides not matched to a gene: 5. The CDR3 sequence is 13 residues long. The CDR3 region is CANRGGMNTEAFF. The CDR3 DNA is TGTGCCAACAGGGGAGGCATGAACACTGAAGCTTTCTTT.

This clonotype was detected ten times or more. J is TRBJ1-5 and V is TRBV12-3 or TRBV12-4; D gene ambiguous. This CDR3 comprises 14 residues. Trimming removed 0 bases from V and 4 bases from J, with 7 bases in between. DNA for the CDR3: TGTGCCAGCAGTTTAGCAGGGCAAAATCAGCCCCAGCATTTT. As protein: CASSLAGQNQPQHF.